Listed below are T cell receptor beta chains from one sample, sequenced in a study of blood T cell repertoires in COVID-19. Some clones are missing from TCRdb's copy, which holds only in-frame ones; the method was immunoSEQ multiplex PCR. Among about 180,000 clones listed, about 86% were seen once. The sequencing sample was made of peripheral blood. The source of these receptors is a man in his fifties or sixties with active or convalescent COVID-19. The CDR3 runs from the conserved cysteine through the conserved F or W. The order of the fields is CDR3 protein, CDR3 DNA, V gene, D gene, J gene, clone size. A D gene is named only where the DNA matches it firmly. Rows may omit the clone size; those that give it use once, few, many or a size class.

CDR3: CATSDLRQRKEKTQYF
DNA: TGTGCCACCAGTGATTTACGACAGAGAAAGGAAAAGACCCAGTACTTC
V: TRBV24-1
D: .
J: TRBJ2-5
size: .

CDR3: CASTETPGNYGYTF
DNA: TGTGCCAGCACCGAAACTCCGGGTAACTATGGCTACACCTTC
V: TRBV7-2
D: .
J: TRBJ1-2
size: .

CDR3: CASRQGISSYNEQFF
DNA: TGTGCCAGCAGGCAGGGGATCTCTTCCTACAATGAGCAGTTCTTC
V: TRBV6-5
D: .
J: TRBJ2-1
size: .

CDR3: CASRVGQGVTGELFF
DNA: TGTGCCAGCAGGGTGGGACAGGGGGTCACCGGGGAGCTGTTTTTT
V: TRBV6-5
D: TRBD1
J: TRBJ2-2
size: once

CDR3: CASSEADHWTGEGEKLFF
DNA: TGTGCCAGCAGTGAAGCAGACCACTGGACAGGGGAGGGTGAAAAACTGTTTTTT
V: TRBV6-1
D: TRBD1
J: TRBJ1-4
size: .

CDR3: CASSKETRTGGFNYQETQYF
DNA: TGTGCCAGCAGCAAAGAAACGAGGACAGGGGGCTTTAATTACCAAGAGACCCAGTACTTC
V: TRBV21-1
D: .
J: TRBJ2-5
size: .

CDR3: CASSPGQVTGELFF
DNA: TGCGCCAGCAGCCCTGGACAGGTCACCGGGGAGCTGTTTTTT
V: TRBV5-1
D: TRBD1
J: TRBJ2-2
size: once

CDR3: CASSPGLAGGQSTGELFF
DNA: TGTGCCAGTAGTCCCGGACTAGCGGGGGGCCAATCCACCGGGGAGCTGTTTTTT
V: TRBV19
D: TRBD2
J: TRBJ2-2
size: few

CDR3: CASISGTALQETQYF
DNA: TGCGCCAGCATCTCCGGGACAGCTCTTCAAGAGACCCAGTACTTC
V: TRBV5-1
D: TRBD1
J: TRBJ2-5
size: .

CDR3: CASSQVGQGEYEQYF
DNA: TGCGCCAGCAGCCAAGTGGGACAGGGGGAATACGAGCAGTACTTC
V: TRBV5-1
D: TRBD1
J: TRBJ2-7
size: .

CDR3: CATSRDKSAESPLHF
DNA: TGTGCCACCAGCAGAGATAAGAGTGCCGAATCACCCCTCCACTTT
V: TRBV15
D: .
J: TRBJ1-6
size: few

CDR3: CASSRGLAYEQYF
DNA: TGTGCCAGCAGCAGGGGACTCGCCTACGAGCAGTACTTC
V: TRBV7-8
D: .
J: TRBJ2-7
size: .

CDR3: CASSVAGTSGAGNEQFF
DNA: TGTGCCAGCAGTGTAGCCGGGACTAGCGGGGCGGGCAATGAGCAGTTCTTC
V: TRBV6-4
D: TRBD2
J: TRBJ2-1
size: .

CDR3: CASSPDRVQPQHF
DNA: TGTGCCAGCAGTCCAGACAGGGTTCAGCCCCAGCATTTT
V: TRBV2
D: TRBD1
J: TRBJ1-5
size: .

CDR3: CSSWGGSEAFF
DNA: TGCAGCTCTTGGGGGGGCTCTGAAGCTTTCTTT
V: TRBV29-1
D: .
J: TRBJ1-1
size: .

CDR3: CASSITDEQYF
DNA: TGTGCCAGTAGTATTACGGACGAGCAGTACTTC
V: TRBV19
D: .
J: TRBJ2-7
size: .

CDR3: CASSFLPQSPYTF
DNA: TGTGCCAGCAGCTTCCTACCCCAAAGCCCATACACCTTC
V: TRBV7-3
D: .
J: TRBJ1-2
size: .

CDR3: CASSMRGENGYTF
DNA: TGTGCCAGTAGTATGCGGGGTGAGAATGGCTACACCTTC
V: TRBV19
D: .
J: TRBJ1-2
size: .

CDR3: CASSVGNQPQHF
DNA: TGTGCCAGTAGTGTCGGGAATCAGCCCCAGCATTTT
V: TRBV19
D: .
J: TRBJ1-5
size: .

CDR3: CASSPDRLNTEAFF
DNA: TGTGCCAGCTCACCAGACAGGTTGAACACTGAAGCTTTCTTT
V: TRBV18
D: .
J: TRBJ1-1
size: .

CDR3: CASSPRADQPQHF
DNA: TGTGCCAGCAGTCCCCGTGCAGATCAGCCCCAGCATTTT
V: TRBV27
D: .
J: TRBJ1-5
size: .

CDR3: CASSKGQRIPEAFF
DNA: TGTGCCAGCTCAAAGGGACAACGAATACCTGAAGCTTTCTTT
V: TRBV18
D: .
J: TRBJ1-1
size: few

CDR3: CASSQQRGQGSMNTEAFF
DNA: TGTGCCAGCAGTCAACAGAGGGGACAGGGGTCAATGAACACTGAAGCTTTCTTT
V: TRBV9
D: TRBD1
J: TRBJ1-1
size: few

CDR3: CATSEEGHPNTGELFF
DNA: TGTGCCACCAGTGAAGAGGGACACCCGAACACCGGGGAGCTGTTTTTT
V: TRBV24-1
D: .
J: TRBJ2-2
size: .

CDR3: CARYKTDTQYF
DNA: TGTGCCCGCTATAAGACAGATACGCAGTATTTT
V: TRBV11-3
D: .
J: TRBJ2-3
size: .

CDR3: CASLKTGTEAFF
DNA: TGTGCCAGCCTCAAAACAGGCACTGAAGCTTTCTTT
V: TRBV6-6
D: .
J: TRBJ1-1
size: .

CDR3: CASSSRTGSYEKLFF
DNA: TGTGCCAGCAGTTCCCGGACAGGGTCCTATGAAAAACTGTTTTTT
V: TRBV2
D: TRBD1
J: TRBJ1-4
size: .

CDR3: CASSYGGAGRFNEKLFF
DNA: TGTGCCAGCAGCTACGGAGGGGCGGGACGCTTTAATGAAAAACTGTTTTTT
V: TRBV5-8
D: .
J: TRBJ1-4
size: .

CDR3: CASSDSIGVLDGYTF
DNA: TGTGCCAGCAGTGACTCGATAGGGGTACTGGATGGCTACACCTTC
V: TRBV6-4
D: .
J: TRBJ1-2
size: .

CDR3: CASSYLGTGVSYEQYF
DNA: TGTGCCAGCAGTTACTTGGGGACAGGGGTATCCTACGAGCAGTACTTC
V: TRBV6-2/TRBV6-3
D: TRBD1
J: TRBJ2-7
size: .

CDR3: CASSVRDRRSTDTQYF
DNA: TGTGCCAGCAGTGTTCGGGACAGAAGGAGCACAGATACGCAGTATTTT
V: TRBV2
D: TRBD1
J: TRBJ2-3
size: .

CDR3: CASSQVINYGYTF
DNA: TGTGCCAGCAGCCAAGTAATTAACTATGGCTACACCTTC
V: TRBV3-1/TRBV3-2
D: .
J: TRBJ1-2
size: .

CDR3: CASSLAGTGASEAFF
DNA: TGTGCCAGCAGCTTAGCCGGGACAGGGGCTTCTGAAGCTTTCTTT
V: TRBV11-1
D: TRBD1
J: TRBJ1-1
size: .

CDR3: CASSFGTGGTEAFF
DNA: TGTGCCAGCAGCTTCGGGACAGGGGGGACTGAAGCTTTCTTT
V: TRBV7-2
D: TRBD1
J: TRBJ1-1
size: .

CDR3: CASRPSTGGGGNTIYF
DNA: TGTGCCAGCAGACCCTCGACAGGGGGCGGTGGAAACACCATATATTTT
V: TRBV3-1/TRBV3-2
D: TRBD1
J: TRBJ1-3
size: .

CDR3: CATWGGKSNQPQHF
DNA: TGTGCCACTTGGGGGGGAAAGAGCAATCAGCCCCAGCATTTT
V: TRBV24-1
D: .
J: TRBJ1-5
size: .

CDR3: CASSSTRYEQYF
DNA: TGTGCCAGCAGCTCCACTAGGTACGAGCAGTACTTC
V: TRBV11-1
D: .
J: TRBJ2-7
size: once

CDR3: CASSGRDRDGGYTF
DNA: TGTGCCAGCAGCGGCCGGGACAGGGATGGTGGCTACACCTTC
V: TRBV13
D: TRBD1
J: TRBJ1-2
size: .

CDR3: CASSVWRGGFEETQYF
DNA: TGTGCCAGCAGCGTATGGCGGGGGGGTTTCGAAGAGACCCAGTACTTC
V: TRBV9
D: TRBD2
J: TRBJ2-5
size: .

CDR3: CASLGDNNEQFF
DNA: TGTGCCAGTCTGGGGGACAACAATGAGCAGTTCTTC
V: TRBV6-6
D: .
J: TRBJ2-1
size: .

CDR3: CASSLRGGSSYEQYF
DNA: TGTGCCAGCAGCCTACGAGGCGGGAGCTCCTACGAGCAGTACTTC
V: TRBV5-4
D: TRBD2
J: TRBJ2-7
size: once

CDR3: CASREAPQGKLFF
DNA: TGTGCCAGCAGAGAGGCTCCCCAGGGAAAACTGTTTTTT
V: TRBV5-5
D: .
J: TRBJ1-4
size: .